This T cell receptor (beta chain) was retrieved from a study of blood T cell repertoires in COVID-19. Details on this clone: This specimen includes other DNA sequences encoding the same CDR3.

Per the germline V gene, CDR1 is KGHSH and CDR2 is LQKENI. Trimming shortened V by 3 bases and J by 4 bases, and 9 bases separated the two germline ends. This CDR3 region has 13 residues. TCRdb's table, derived via immunoSEQ multiplex PCR, lists solely in-frame clones and lacks some. This repertoire shows tens of thousands of clones, around four fifths found once; its top ten account for 36%. This sequence was found in a man in his 70s with acute or convalescent COVID-19. Material: peripheral blood. The chain carries TRBV18 and TRBJ1-2, with D possibly matching TRBD1 (6 bases). The CDR3 DNA reads as TGTGCCAGCTCACCGGACAGCAGCTATGGCTACACCTTC. It codes for CASSPDSSYGYTF.